Each of the 29 T cell receptor beta chains below was sequenced from the same sample in a study of blood T cell repertoires in COVID-19. Some clones are missing from TCRdb's copy, which holds only in-frame ones; the method was immunoSEQ multiplex PCR. The data show some 110,000 clones, roughly 91% seen once. Source material: peripheral blood. All receptors come from a human donor in a cohort sampled during active COVID-19.

The chain couples TRBV5-1 to TRBJ2-3; 10 nucleotides align to TRBD2. V shed 1 base, J shed 5 bases, and the junction held 4 bases outside the gene matches. This CDR3 comprises 15 residues. Germline V CDR1 and CDR2: SGHRS, YFSETQ. The CDR3 is CASSLSGRAEDTQYF. In DNA form, the CDR3 reads TGCGCCAGCAGCTTGAGCGGGAGGGCCGAAGATACGCAGTATTTT.

V usage is TRBV6-6 and J usage is TRBJ2-7, with 9 bases fitting TRBD2. Germline V lookup: CDR1 MNHNY, CDR2 SVGAGI (reference sequence). V gave up 5 bases and J gave up 4 bases; unmatched junction bases: 12. The CDR3 sequence is 16 residues long. CDR3 bases: TGTGCCAGCAGTCCGCCGGGGTGGCGGGAGGGTTACGAGCAGTACTTC. Its translation is CASSPPGWREGYEQYF.

The gene calls are TRBV24-1 and TRBJ2-1; TRBD1 might be the D (5 bases). Germline V lookup: CDR1 KGHDR, CDR2 SFDVKD. V was shortened by 3 bases and J by 1 base, with 12 bases between the two germline ends. This CDR3 has 16 amino acids. The CDR3: CATSDPQKGSYNEQFF. The CDR3 DNA reads TGTGCCACCAGTGATCCTCAGAAGGGGTCCTACAATGAGCAGTTCTTC.

The genes are TRBV7-9 and TRBJ2-2; 10 positions agree with TRBD2. The trim removed 5 bases at V and 6 bases at J, leaving 9 bases unmatched. The CDR3 covers 16 residues. Germline V lookup: CDR1 SEHNR, CDR2 FQNEAQ (reference sequence). CDR3 sequence (DNA): TGTGCCAGCAGCCCAAGGGGACTAGCGTTTGCCGGGGAGCTGTTTTTT. Translation gives CASSPRGLAFAGELFF.

The CDR3 DNA is TGTGCCAGCAGTGAGGGTTGGAGCGGACGCACAGATACGCAGTATTTT. Its translation: CASSEGWSGRTDTQYF. V usage is TRBV25-1 and J usage is TRBJ2-3, with TRBD2 as a possible D gene (5 bases). Trimming stripped 3 bases from V and 1 base from J, with 14 bases between. In germline, CDR1 is MGHDK, CDR2 SYGVNS. The CDR3 runs to 16 residues.

This clone has just one count. The chain is built from TRBV27 and TRBJ2-7; D is unclear. Germline values: CDR1 MNHEY, CDR2 SMNVEV (reference sequence). There are 15 residues in the CDR3. Trimming shortened V by 7 bases and J by 3 bases, and 19 bases separated the two germline ends. CDR3 nucleotides: TGTGCCAGCACCCCGACAATGGGTACCATCTACGAGCAGTACTTC. This encodes CASTPTMGTIYEQYF.

This chain links TRBV5-6 with TRBJ2-5; perhaps TRBD1 as D (5 bases). The CDR3 has 13 residues. Deletions cut 6 bases from V and 1 base from J, with 10 bases between. Germline lookup yields CDR1 SGHDT and CDR2 YYEEEE. The CDR3, as DNA: TGTGCCAGCATCGGACATCCCCAAGAGACCCAGTACTTC. This sequence encodes CASIGHPQETQYF.

This clone has a single count. V usage is TRBV10-3 and J usage is TRBJ2-5; 11 bases map to TRBD2. The CDR3 has 16 amino acids. Trimming cost V 2 bases and J 0 bases; bases outside gene matches: 2. CDR1 is ENHRY and CDR2 is SYGVKD in the germline V gene. The CDR3 protein is CAISETSGRHQETQYF. CDR3 nucleotides: TGTGCCATCAGTGAGACTAGCGGGAGACACCAAGAGACCCAGTACTTC.

The chain combines TRBV7-9 with TRBJ2-7; a weak D match, TRBD2 (6 bases). The CDR3 covers 15 residues. Germline V lookup: CDR1 SEHNR, CDR2 FQNEAQ (reference sequence). The V end lost 1 base, the J end lost 5 bases, and 15 bases lay between the germline ends. CDR3 sequence reads: CASSLGGLRGNEQYF. Here the CDR3 DNA reads TGTGCCAGCAGCTTAGGGGGACTTCGGGGAAACGAGCAGTACTTC.

This chain joins TRBV3-1 (or the pseudogene TRBV3-2) and TRBJ2-7; the D gene is possibly TRBD2 (5 bases). The CDR3 is 12 amino acids. Germline CDR1 reads LGHDT; CDR2 reads YNNKEL (reference sequence). Trimming stripped 1 base from V and 9 bases from J, with 10 bases between. CDR3 in DNA: TGTGCCAGCAGCCAAGGGAGCCGGGGGCAGTACTTC. Translating gives CASSQGSRGQYF.

The rearrangement uses TRBV5-5 and TRBJ1-1; weak D call: TRBD1 (6 bases). The germline gives CDR1 SGHKS, CDR2 YYEKEE (reference sequence). The CDR3 extends over 15 amino acids. V lost 5 bases and J lost 6, with 20 bases in between. The CDR3: CASRNKQGEIPEAFF. CDR3 nucleotide sequence: TGTGCCAGCAGAAATAAACAGGGAGAAATTCCTGAAGCTTTCTTT.

CDR3 loop: CASSQPGWDRDFAQYF. For the CDR3, the DNA is TGTGCCAGCAGTCAGCCTGGGTGGGACCGGGACTTTGCGCAGTATTTT. The chain links TRBV6-2 or TRBV6-3 to TRBJ2-3, with a tentative D call TRBD2 (6 bases). The germline V and J ends were trimmed by 5 bases and 10 bases, with 25 bases remaining between them. The V gene's germline CDR1 is MNHEY and CDR2 SVGEGT. The CDR3 is 16 residues long.

The rearrangement links TRBV5-1 to TRBJ1-1; D is undetermined. V gave up 4 bases and J gave up 3 bases, with 10 bases separating them. The CDR3 has 13 residues. Per germline, CDR1 SGHRS and CDR2 YFSETQ. The CDR3 protein is CASSTYRDTEAFF. In DNA form, the CDR3 reads TGCGCCAGCAGCACCTACAGAGACACTGAAGCTTTCTTT.

The J gene is TRBJ1-2, the V gene TRBV9; TRBD1 aligns across 7 bases. The CDR3 runs 15 residues. The V and J ends lost 4 bases and 4 bases, in that order; junction bases with no gene match: 10. CDR1 SGDLS and CDR2 YYNGEE come from the germline V gene. CDR3 amino acids: CASSPQGGFGYGYTF. CDR3 bases: TGTGCCAGCAGCCCTCAGGGGGGATTCGGCTATGGCTACACCTTC.

This clone is a singleton in its sample. This sequence joins TRBV28 and TRBJ1-4; 8 nucleotides align to TRBD1. The CDR3 runs to 16 residues. Germline loops: CDR1 MDHEN, CDR2 SYDVKM. V lost 6 bases to trimming and J lost 8 bases; unmatched junction nucleotides: 14. CDR3 amino acids: CASRNNPGQGGEKLFF. In DNA, the CDR3 is TGTGCCAGCAGAAACAACCCCGGACAGGGCGGAGAAAAACTGTTTTTT.

The J gene is TRBJ2-3, the V gene TRBV10-3; D perhaps matches TRBD2 (6 bases). CDR1 is ENHRY, CDR2 SYGVKD, per germline. The CDR3 extends over 13 amino acids. V gave up 6 bases and J gave up 2 bases, with 9 bases separating them. As DNA, the CDR3 is TGTGCCATCAGGGGGGGAGACACAGATACGCAGTATTTT. It yields the protein CAIRGGDTDTQYF.

The chain employs TRBV5-1 and TRBJ2-7; D is possibly TRBD2 (5 bases). Trimming pared 1 base from V and 4 bases from J, leaving 6 bases between. CDR1 and CDR2 from the germline V gene are SGHRS and YFSETQ. This CDR3 comprises 12 residues. Written as DNA, the CDR3 is TGCGCCAGCAGCTTGACGGGGTACGAGCAGTACTTC. Translating it yields CASSLTGYEQYF.

This chain connects TRBV3-1 (or the pseudogene TRBV3-2) to TRBJ2-7, with a tentative D call TRBD1 (6 bases). The CDR3 runs 14 residues. The V end lost 9 bases, the J end lost 4 bases, and 19 bases lay between the germline ends. The germline V gene has CDR1 LGHDT and CDR2 YNNKEL (reference sequence). The DNA of the CDR3 is TGTGCCAGTTCAGACGCCTCCCAGGGGTACGAGCAGTACTTC. It translates to CASSDASQGYEQYF.

The chain uses TRBV28 and TRBJ1-5; TRBD1 is a possible D gene (6 bases). V lost 5 bases and J 3 bases, leaving 14 bases between the germline ends. This CDR3 comprises 15 residues. The germline CDR1 and CDR2 sequences are MDHEN and SYDVKM. The CDR3 nucleotides are TGTGCCAGCAGTCCCCCGACAGGCGCCAATCAGCCCCAGCATTTT. Translation: CASSPPTGANQPQHF.

The chain is built from TRBV10-3 and TRBJ2-3; 7 bases are shared with TRBD1. CDR1 is ENHRY and CDR2 is SYGVKD in the germline V gene. V dropped 5 bases and J dropped 4; count of bases not matched to a gene: 6. CDR3 length: 14 residues. The DNA of the CDR3 is TGTGCCATCAGTCAGACAGGGAAGGCAGATACGCAGTATTTT. It is translated as CAISQTGKADTQYF.

In this sample, this clone turned up once. J is TRBJ2-3 and V is TRBV7-9; possible D gene TRBD2, 6 bases. V lost 5 bases and J lost 0, with 9 bases in between. The V gene's germline CDR1 is SEHNR and CDR2 FQNEAQ (reference sequence). The CDR3 has 14 amino acids. CDR3 region: CASSPSESTDTQYF. CDR3 in DNA: TGTGCCAGCAGCCCTAGCGAAAGCACAGATACGCAGTATTTT.

The gene calls are TRBV5-6 and TRBJ1-6; possible D gene TRBD1, 6 bases. The CDR3 extends over 14 amino acids. The V end was cut by 2 bases, the J end by 9 bases, with 12 bases between. Germline V gene data show CDR1 as SGHDT and CDR2 as YYEEEE. For the CDR3, the DNA is TGTGCCAGCAGCTTCACAGGGCTTGTTTCACCCCTCCACTTT. Translation gives CASSFTGLVSPLHF.

V and J are TRBV5-4 and TRBJ2-5; no clear D. Germline V gives CDR1 SGHNT, CDR2 YYREEE (reference sequence). V shed 1 base and J shed 1 base, with 8 bases lying between them. The CDR3 runs 14 residues. The CDR3 bases are TGTGCCAGCAGCTTGACAGCCCGCCAAGAGACCCAGTACTTC. Protein: CASSLTARQETQYF.

V usage is TRBV7-8 and J usage is TRBJ2-1, with TRBD1 matching 8 bases. J was trimmed by 9 bases and V by 2 bases; bases with no gene match: 0. This CDR3 has 12 amino acids. Germline V CDR1 and CDR2: SGHVS, FQNEAQ. CDR3 protein: CASSLTGGEQFF. The CDR3 DNA is TGTGCCAGCAGCTTAACAGGGGGTGAGCAGTTCTTC.

The chain couples TRBV7-2 to TRBJ2-3; the D gene is possibly TRBD2 (5 bases). V shed 5 bases and J shed 2 bases, with 23 bases lying between them. The germline gives CDR1 SGHTA, CDR2 FQGNSA. This CDR3 is 18 amino acids long. CDR3 region: CASSPGWLRVPNTDTQYF. CDR3 DNA: TGTGCCAGCAGCCCCGGGTGGTTGAGGGTGCCGAACACAGATACGCAGTATTTT.

The CDR3 DNA reads as TGTGCCAGCAGCTTTACGGGGAGAACAGATACGCAGTATTTT. Its translation is CASSFTGRTDTQYF. The chain uses TRBV7-9 and TRBJ2-3; D might be TRBD2 (5 bases). Germline V gene sequence: CDR1 SEHNR, CDR2 FQNEAQ (reference sequence). This CDR3 has 14 amino acids. V was clipped by 3 bases and J by 3 bases, with 10 bases between them.

A single count supports this clone. The chain couples TRBV6-5 to TRBJ1-3; weak D call: TRBD1 (6 bases). The CDR3 runs 15 residues. Deletions cut 6 bases from V and 8 bases from J, with 20 bases between. Germline assignment: CDR1 MNHEY and CDR2 SVGAGI. In nucleotides, the CDR3 is TGTGCCAGCAGACTACAGACAGGCGCCCATGACACCATATATTTT. It translates to CASRLQTGAHDTIYF.

CDR3 residues: CASRPLQGVSYEQYF. As DNA, the CDR3 is TGTGCCAGCCGACCTCTTCAGGGGGTCAGCTACGAGCAGTACTTC. The chain has TRBV27 and TRBJ2-7; 7 bases match TRBD1. This CDR3 has 15 amino acids. CDR1 is MNHEY, CDR2 SMNVEV, per germline (reference sequence). Trimming at V came to 8 bases and at J to 3 bases, leaving 13 bases not matched to a gene.

The chain employs TRBV14 and TRBJ2-7, with TRBD1 identical over 8 bases. This CDR3 is 16 amino acids long. The germline gives CDR1 SGHDN, CDR2 FVKESK. V was pared by 1 base and J by 4 bases, with 9 bases of the junction left unmatched. The CDR3 DNA reads TGTGCCAGCAGCCAAGTGGGGGCAGGGGGCAGTTACGAGCAGTACTTC. It specifies CASSQVGAGGSYEQYF.